The next 18 T cell receptor beta chains were all read from a single sample in a study of cytomegalovirus exposure and HLA in healthy donors. PCR primers comprised 60 Vbeta and 13 Jbeta primers. The repertoire was sequenced with immunoSEQ multiplex PCR; TCRdb's copy has only in-frame clones and lacks some. In the table there are 100,000 or so clones, around three quarters of which are singletons. Material for sequencing was PBMCs. The origin of the receptors is a female donor in good health and CMV-seronegative.

The chain combines TRBV2 with TRBJ1-5, with TRBD1 as a possible D gene (5 bases). Trimming stripped 6 bases from V and 2 bases from J, with 11 bases between. This CDR3 region has 14 residues. Germline V gene lookup returns CDR1 SNHLY and CDR2 FYNNEI. CDR3 loop: CASSAGFRNQPQHF. As DNA, the CDR3 is TGTGCCAGCAGCGCAGGGTTTCGCAATCAGCCCCAGCATTTT.

The chain couples TRBV7-9 to TRBJ2-6; D perhaps matches TRBD1 (6 bases). V was cut by 5 bases and J by 0 bases, with 20 bases left in between. This CDR3 contains 19 residues. The germline gives CDR1 SEHNR, CDR2 FQNEAQ (reference sequence). CDR3 sequence: CASSPRGGTRGSGANVLTF. The CDR3 nucleotides are TGTGCCAGCAGCCCCAGGGGTGGGACACGAGGCTCTGGGGCCAACGTCCTGACTTTC.

In its sample, this clone was seen once. The chain combines TRBV18 with TRBJ1-6, with D hard to call. The CDR3 length is 14 residues. Germline CDR1 is KGHSH and CDR2 is LQKENI. Between the trimmed V and J ends, which lost 4 bases and 7 bases, there was a span of 11 bases. This chain's CDR3 is CASSRRGENSPLHF. The CDR3 nucleotides are TGTGCCAGCTCACGGCGGGGAGAAAATTCACCCCTCCACTTT. Filled out from reference TRBV18 and TRBJ1-6, the complete variable domain reads NAGVMQNPRHLVRRRGQEARLRCSPMKGHSHVYWYRQLPEEGLKFMVYLQKENIIDESGMPKERFSAEFPKEGPSILRIQQVVRGDSAAYFCASSRRGENSPLHFGNGTRLTVT.

The V gene is TRBV7-2, the J gene TRBJ2-7, with a tentative D call TRBD1 (5 bases). This CDR3 has 15 residues. V was shortened by 0 bases and J by 3 bases, with 12 bases between the two germline ends. CDR1 and CDR2 (germline): SGHTA, FQGNSA. The CDR3 bases are TGTGCCAGCAGCTTAGCCAGAACAGGAAACTACGAGCAGTACTTC. Protein sequence: CASSLARTGNYEQYF.

The gene calls are TRBV5-6 and TRBJ1-2; 12 nucleotides line up with TRBD1. J was trimmed by 4 bases and V by 4 bases; bases with no gene match: 11. Germline CDR1 and CDR2: SGHDT and YYEEEE. CDR3 length: 17 residues. Here the CDR3 reads CASSPWAPGQGAYGYTF. Written as DNA, the CDR3 is TGTGCCAGCAGCCCTTGGGCCCCGGGACAGGGGGCCTATGGCTACACCTTC.

The rearrangement links TRBV4-2 to TRBJ2-1, with a possible D match to TRBD1 (6 bases). V was trimmed by 4 bases and J by 1 base, leaving 11 bases between them. CDR3 length: 15 residues. CDR1 LGHNA and CDR2 YNFKEQ come from the germline V gene. This CDR3 reads CASSRAGDSYNEQFF. The CDR3 DNA sequence: TGTGCCAGCAGCCGGGCAGGGGATTCCTACAATGAGCAGTTCTTC.

The V and J genes are TRBV4-2 and TRBJ2-1; D remains ambiguous. CDR1 and CDR2 from the germline V gene are LGHNA and YNFKEQ. The CDR3 is 12 residues long. Trimming shortened V by 2 bases and J by 5 bases, and 4 bases separated the two germline ends. The CDR3 protein is CASSQIDNEQFF. The DNA of the CDR3 is TGTGCCAGCAGCCAAATAGACAATGAGCAGTTCTTC.

The chain carries TRBV7-8 and TRBJ2-7; a possible D gene is TRBD1 (5 bases). The V gene lost 5 bases and the J gene lost 1 base, with 12 bases spanning the gap. Germline CDR1 is SGHVS and CDR2 is FQNEAQ. The CDR3 spans 14 residues. CDR3 in amino acids: CASSTTQGSYEQYF. The CDR3, as DNA: TGTGCCAGCAGCACGACCCAGGGTTCCTACGAGCAGTACTTC.

The chain employs TRBV4-1 and TRBJ2-7, with D possibly TRBD1 on 6 matching bases. V lost 0 bases and J lost 0, with 9 bases in between. The CDR3 runs to 15 residues. Germline CDR1 is MGHRA and CDR2 is YSYEKL. In nucleotides, the CDR3 is TGCGCCAGCAGCCAAGATGACAGGCCCTCCTACGAGCAGTACTTC. It is translated as CASSQDDRPSYEQYF.

The rearrangement uses TRBV28 and TRBJ2-5; D gene ambiguous. There are 15 residues in the CDR3. The V gene lost 6 bases and the J gene lost 1 base, with 15 bases spanning the gap. The germline V gene has CDR1 MDHEN and CDR2 SYDVKM. The CDR3 sequence is CASSPRTVSQETQYF. The CDR3 DNA follows: TGTGCCAGCAGCCCTCGAACAGTATCCCAAGAGACCCAGTACTTC.

The chain uses TRBV6-5 and TRBJ1-6; D is possibly TRBD1 (5 bases). This CDR3 has 14 amino acids. Trimming stripped 5 bases from V and 14 bases from J, with 19 bases between. Germline V gene data show CDR1 as MNHEY and CDR2 as SVGAGI. This chain's CDR3 is CASSDLGTSRALHF. CDR3 in DNA: TGTGCCAGCAGTGACTTAGGGACTTCGAGAGCCCTCCACTTT.

The chain couples TRBV5-1 to TRBJ2-6, with D perhaps TRBD1 (5 bases). Germline V gives CDR1 SGHRS, CDR2 YFSETQ. The CDR3 length is 17 residues. V was clipped by 4 bases and J by 0 bases, with 14 bases between them. Here the CDR3 DNA reads TGCGCCAGCAGCCTCCGACAGACACACTCTGGGGCCAACGTCCTGACTTTC. Protein: CASSLRQTHSGANVLTF.

The chain carries TRBV7-9 and TRBJ2-7; TRBD1 matches at 11 bases. The junction had 7 bases not matched to a gene; V was cut back by 4 bases and J by 2 bases. Germline V gene lookup returns CDR1 SEHNR and CDR2 FQNEAQ (reference sequence). The CDR3 totals 16 residues. CDR3 region: CASSSQDRGRTYEQYF. CDR3 bases: TGTGCCAGCAGCTCCCAGGACAGGGGGCGAACCTACGAGCAGTACTTC. The whole variable domain, filled in from reference TRBV7-9 and TRBJ2-7, reads DTGVSQNPRHKITKRGQNVTFRCDPISEHNRLYWYRQTLGQGPEFLTYFQNEAQLEKSRLLSDRFSAERPKGSFSTLEIQRTEQGDSAMYLCASSSQDRGRTYEQYFGPGTRLTVT.

The rearrangement links TRBV5-4 to TRBJ1-1; 12 positions match TRBD1. The CDR3 extends over 16 amino acids. After removal of 0 bases from V and 6 bases from J, the junction contained 6 bases not matched to a gene. The germline gives CDR1 SGHNT, CDR2 YYREEE (reference sequence). The CDR3 bases are TGTGCCAGCAGCTTGGGGGGACAGGGGGCTTACGCTGAAGCTTTCTTT. Translated: CASSLGGQGAYAEAFF.

This clone has more than one count but fewer than ten. The chain is built from TRBV6-5 and TRBJ2-7, with 7 bases lining up with TRBD2. With 0 bases clipped from V and 1 base from J, the junction kept 6 bases outside the gene matches. Germline loops: CDR1 MNHEY, CDR2 SVGAGI. The CDR3 is 16 residues long. Here the CDR3 DNA reads TGTGCCAGCAGTTACTCAGGGAGTAGCGGGTCCTACGAGCAGTACTTC. Translated: CASSYSGSSGSYEQYF.

The chain employs TRBV2 and TRBJ1-1, with 8 bases matching TRBD1. V shed 9 bases and J 1 base; nucleotides not matched to a gene: 4. Germline loops: CDR1 SNHLY, CDR2 FYNNEI. This CDR3 is 13 amino acids long. The CDR3 region has the DNA TGTGCCAGGGACAGGGAACAGAACACTGAAGCTTTCTTT. It translates to CARDREQNTEAFF.

Remarks on this clone: At one of its ends the junction is not consistent with the germline gene, which may arise from a read error. The CDR3 sequence: CASRTGTVVDF. The DNA of the CDR3 is TGTGCCAGCAGGACCGGGACAGTCGTTGACTTC. The chain has TRBV6-1 and TRBJ2-5, with TRBD1 matching over 7 bases. Germline loops: CDR1 MNHNS, CDR2 SASEGT. This CDR3 is 11 amino acids long.

The rearrangement joins TRBV19 to TRBJ1-3; 7 bases are a match to TRBD1. Trimming took 5 bases from V and 0 from J; bases not matched to a gene: 16. The CDR3 has 19 residues. Germline loops: CDR1 LNHDA, CDR2 SQIVND (reference sequence). The CDR3 DNA follows: TGTGCCAGTAGTCTCACCCCGGGACAGCGTACGAGCTCTGGAAACACCATATATTTT. Encoded protein: CASSLTPGQRTSSGNTIYF. Together with reference TRBV19 and TRBJ1-3, the CDR3 gives the full variable domain: DGGITQSPKYLFRKEGQNVTLSCEQNLNHDAMYWYRQDPGQGLRLIYYSQIVNDFQKGDIAEGYSVSREKKESFPLTVTSAQKNPTAFYLCASSLTPGQRTSSGNTIYFGEGSWLTVV.